A single sample is the source of the 17 T cell receptor beta chains below, sequenced in a study of cytomegalovirus exposure and HLA in healthy donors. The PCR contained 60 Vbeta and 13 Jbeta primers. The table came from immunoSEQ multiplex PCR; TCRdb's copy has only in-frame clones and leaves some out. Of 120,000 or so clones detected, over 65% appear once; the ten largest clones hold around 18%. Sequences were obtained from PBMCs. The origin of the receptors is a man younger than 35 in good health and CMV-seropositive.

The rearrangement joins TRBV5-4 to TRBJ2-1; D is unclear. The V end was cut by 2 bases, the J end by 4 bases, with 13 bases between. This CDR3 spans 15 amino acids. Germline assignment: CDR1 SGHNT and CDR2 YYREEE (reference sequence). Here the CDR3 reads CASSFVQTMYNEQFF. CDR3 in DNA: TGTGCCAGCAGCTTTGTACAGACAATGTACAATGAGCAGTTCTTC. Based on the CDR3 plus reference TRBV5-4 and TRBJ2-1, the full variable domain is ETGVTQSPTHLIKTRGQQVTLRCSSQSGHNTVSWYQQALGQGPQFIFQYYREEENGRGNFPPRFSGLQFPNYSSELNVNALELDDSALYLCASSFVQTMYNEQFFGPGTRLTVL.

The chain employs TRBV28 and TRBJ1-5, with 7 bases fitting TRBD1. CDR1 and CDR2 (germline): MDHEN, SYDVKM. The trim removed 5 bases at V and 3 bases at J, leaving 10 bases unmatched. This CDR3 contains 16 residues. CDR3 region: CASSQAGTVDNQPQHF. The CDR3 region has the DNA TGTGCCAGCAGTCAAGCCGGGACAGTTGACAATCAGCCCCAGCATTTT.

CDR3 sequence reads: CASTRSYNEQFF. In DNA, the CDR3 is TGTGCCAGCACTCGGTCCTACAATGAGCAGTTCTTC. The V gene is TRBV2, the J gene TRBJ2-1; D not certain. This CDR3 spans 12 amino acids. Germline lookup yields CDR1 SNHLY and CDR2 FYNNEI. The V end lost 7 bases, the J end lost 1 base, and 5 bases lay between the germline ends.

J is TRBJ2-5 and V is TRBV7-9; tentative D call: TRBD2 (5 bases). The germline V and J ends were trimmed by 6 bases and 5 bases, with 7 bases remaining between them. Germline CDR1 and CDR2: SEHNR and FQNEAQ (reference sequence). The CDR3 totals 11 residues. Here the CDR3 DNA reads TGTGCCAGCAGTTCGGGGGAGACCCAGTACTTC. This codes for CASSSGETQYF.

This clone was seen a few times. This sequence joins TRBV11-2 and TRBJ2-7; TRBD2 matches 9 bases. The CDR3 length is 17 residues. CDR1 and CDR2 (germline): SGHAT, FQNNGV. After removal of 5 bases from V and 4 bases from J, the junction contained 15 bases not matched to a gene. CDR3 bases: TGTGCCAGCAGCCCCGGGACTAGCATCAAGGGGGTTTACGAGCAGTACTTC. Its translation: CASSPGTSIKGVYEQYF.

The rearrangement joins TRBV6-4 to TRBJ1-1; the D is unclear. V lost 6 bases and J lost 1, with 9 bases in between. Germline CDR1 reads MRHNA; CDR2 reads SNTAGT. This CDR3 contains 13 residues. CDR3 coding DNA: TGTGCCAGCAGCGCGACGGGGAACACTGAAGCTTTCTTT. It encodes CASSATGNTEAFF.

The chain joins TRBV5-6 to TRBJ1-5; D gene unclear. From germline, CDR1 is SGHDT and CDR2 YYEEEE. The V end lost 4 bases, the J end lost 2 bases, and 13 bases lay between the germline ends. The CDR3 has 15 amino acids. For the CDR3, the DNA is TGTGCCAGCAGCCTTGACGGGTCGGGCAATCAGCCCCAGCATTTT. This encodes CASSLDGSGNQPQHF. The variable domain in full, with the rest retrieved from reference TRBV5-6 and TRBJ1-5, is DAGVTQSPTHLIKTRGQQVTLRCSPKSGHDTVSWYQQALGQGPQFIFQYYEEEERQRGNFPDRFSGHQFPNYSSELNVNALLLGDSALYLCASSLDGSGNQPQHFGDGTRLSIL.

This clone was seen a handful of times. This chain joins TRBV7-2 and TRBJ1-2; D gene unclear. Germline loops: CDR1 SGHTA, CDR2 FQGNSA. The ends were cut back, 3 bases at V and 7 bases at J, with 15 bases in the middle. The CDR3 consists of 14 residues. CDR3 protein: CASSLPTREGGYTF. DNA for the CDR3: TGTGCCAGCAGCTTGCCGACCCGGGAGGGTGGCTACACCTTC.

This clone has a handful of counts. The rearrangement joins TRBV10-3 to TRBJ1-1; maybe TRBD1 (6 bases). Per the germline V gene, CDR1 is ENHRY and CDR2 is SYGVKD. The CDR3 totals 13 residues. Deletions cut 8 bases from V and 1 base from J, with 11 bases between. The CDR3 protein is CAIRAGANTEAFF. CDR3 bases: TGTGCCATCCGGGCAGGGGCGAACACTGAAGCTTTCTTT.

V gene TRBV7-3 combines with J gene TRBJ2-3; weak D call: TRBD2 (5 bases). CDR3 size: 13 residues. V was trimmed by 8 bases and J by 2 bases, leaving 11 bases between them. Germline lookup yields CDR1 SGHTA and CDR2 FQGTGA. CDR3 DNA: TGTGCCAGCTCCAGCGGTACCACAGATACGCAGTATTTT. Amino acid sequence: CASSSGTTDTQYF.

The chain joins TRBV5-1 to TRBJ1-6; D call uncertain. This CDR3 spans 19 amino acids. The ends were cut back, 2 bases at V and 6 bases at J, with 24 bases in the middle. Germline loops: CDR1 SGHRS, CDR2 YFSETQ. CDR3 in DNA: TGCGCCAGCAGCTTTGGAGTCGTAGAAGGAGCCTTATCTAATTCACCCCTCCACTTT. It specifies CASSFGVVEGALSNSPLHF.

This clone was seen a handful of times. The rearrangement uses TRBV4-2 and TRBJ1-2; 8 nucleotides align to TRBD1. The V gene's germline CDR1 is LGHNA and CDR2 YNFKEQ. The CDR3 covers 14 residues. The V and J ends lost 5 bases and 4 bases, in that order; junction bases with no gene match: 6. The CDR3 region has the DNA TGTGCCAGCAGCGGGGCAGGGGGCAGCTATGGCTACACCTTC. Translation: CASSGAGGSYGYTF.

This clone was counted a few times. The chain carries TRBV6-8 and TRBJ2-5, with 14 nucleotides matching TRBD2. CDR1 and CDR2 from the germline V gene are MNHGY and SAAAGT. The CDR3 consists of 16 residues. Trimming took 2 bases from V and 2 from J; bases not matched to a gene: 1. The CDR3 spells CASSYRLAGGQETQYF. The CDR3 bases are TGTGCCAGCAGTTACCGACTAGCGGGGGGGCAAGAGACCCAGTACTTC.

The chain is built from TRBV4-1 and TRBJ2-3; 9 bases are a match to TRBD2. The V gene end was trimmed by 0 bases and the J gene end by 2 bases; junction bases not matched to a gene: 12. There are 19 residues in the CDR3. Germline V gives CDR1 MGHRA, CDR2 YSYEKL. The CDR3 loop reads CASSQDPYGGGGATDTQYF. As DNA, the CDR3 is TGCGCCAGCAGCCAAGACCCATATGGTGGCGGGGGGGCCACAGATACGCAGTATTTT.

A single count supports this clone. This chain links TRBV4-1 with TRBJ2-5; D remains ambiguous. Gene TRBJ2-7 matches the end of the DNA better, so the J call may be wrong. Germline lookup yields CDR1 MGHRA and CDR2 YSYEKL. CDR3 length: 14 residues. The CDR3 coding sequence is TGCGCCAGCAGCCAAGTGCTACGGAGCGACGAGCAGTACTTC. It specifies CASSQVLRSDEQYF.

This clone turned up a few times. The chain links TRBV30 to TRBJ1-1, with TRBD1 as a possible D gene (5 bases). The V gene's germline CDR1 is GTSNPN and CDR2 SVGIG (reference sequence). This CDR3 contains 13 residues. Trimming took 5 bases from V and 1 from J, leaving 11 bases between them. In DNA, the CDR3 is TGTGCCTGGGGGGGACTCCCGAACACTGAAGCTTTCTTT. Its protein is CAWGGLPNTEAFF.

The CDR3 nucleotides read TGTGCCAGCAGTTACGGTCGGGCAGGGGGTTATAATGAGCAGTTCTTC. Amino acids: CASSYGRAGGYNEQFF. V gene TRBV6-6 combines with J gene TRBJ2-1; 7 bases agree with TRBD1. The trim removed 2 bases at V and 7 bases at J, leaving 11 bases unmatched. Germline V gives CDR1 MNHNY, CDR2 SVGAGI (reference sequence). The CDR3 totals 16 residues.